The entry that follows covers one T cell receptor (beta chain) sequence. This specimen belongs to a study of OX40 agonist ivuxolimab in advanced cancers. Study summary: Patients were roughly 83% male with ages roughly 20 to 80, mean 60.

Produced via immunoSEQ multiplex PCR; TCRdb's table is partial and in-frame only. This table holds tens of thousands of clones, under 90% found once. The length of the CDR3 is 15 residues. Germline CDR1 is SGHKS and CDR2 is YYEKEE (reference sequence). The clonotype was recovered from an adult with an advanced solid tumor such as melanoma, head and neck, liver or kidney cancer. Source: CD4+ or CD8+ T cells sorted from blood, taken in a trial of the OX40 agonist ivuxolimab. The chain is built from TRBV5-5 and TRBJ2-5; 14 nucleotides line up with TRBD2. The tail of the sequence fits TRBJ2-7 better, so the J call may be wrong. The CDR3 DNA follows: TGTGCCAGCAGCCGCGGACTAGCGGGAGGCTACGAGCAGTACTTC. This gives the protein CASSRGLAGGYEQYF.